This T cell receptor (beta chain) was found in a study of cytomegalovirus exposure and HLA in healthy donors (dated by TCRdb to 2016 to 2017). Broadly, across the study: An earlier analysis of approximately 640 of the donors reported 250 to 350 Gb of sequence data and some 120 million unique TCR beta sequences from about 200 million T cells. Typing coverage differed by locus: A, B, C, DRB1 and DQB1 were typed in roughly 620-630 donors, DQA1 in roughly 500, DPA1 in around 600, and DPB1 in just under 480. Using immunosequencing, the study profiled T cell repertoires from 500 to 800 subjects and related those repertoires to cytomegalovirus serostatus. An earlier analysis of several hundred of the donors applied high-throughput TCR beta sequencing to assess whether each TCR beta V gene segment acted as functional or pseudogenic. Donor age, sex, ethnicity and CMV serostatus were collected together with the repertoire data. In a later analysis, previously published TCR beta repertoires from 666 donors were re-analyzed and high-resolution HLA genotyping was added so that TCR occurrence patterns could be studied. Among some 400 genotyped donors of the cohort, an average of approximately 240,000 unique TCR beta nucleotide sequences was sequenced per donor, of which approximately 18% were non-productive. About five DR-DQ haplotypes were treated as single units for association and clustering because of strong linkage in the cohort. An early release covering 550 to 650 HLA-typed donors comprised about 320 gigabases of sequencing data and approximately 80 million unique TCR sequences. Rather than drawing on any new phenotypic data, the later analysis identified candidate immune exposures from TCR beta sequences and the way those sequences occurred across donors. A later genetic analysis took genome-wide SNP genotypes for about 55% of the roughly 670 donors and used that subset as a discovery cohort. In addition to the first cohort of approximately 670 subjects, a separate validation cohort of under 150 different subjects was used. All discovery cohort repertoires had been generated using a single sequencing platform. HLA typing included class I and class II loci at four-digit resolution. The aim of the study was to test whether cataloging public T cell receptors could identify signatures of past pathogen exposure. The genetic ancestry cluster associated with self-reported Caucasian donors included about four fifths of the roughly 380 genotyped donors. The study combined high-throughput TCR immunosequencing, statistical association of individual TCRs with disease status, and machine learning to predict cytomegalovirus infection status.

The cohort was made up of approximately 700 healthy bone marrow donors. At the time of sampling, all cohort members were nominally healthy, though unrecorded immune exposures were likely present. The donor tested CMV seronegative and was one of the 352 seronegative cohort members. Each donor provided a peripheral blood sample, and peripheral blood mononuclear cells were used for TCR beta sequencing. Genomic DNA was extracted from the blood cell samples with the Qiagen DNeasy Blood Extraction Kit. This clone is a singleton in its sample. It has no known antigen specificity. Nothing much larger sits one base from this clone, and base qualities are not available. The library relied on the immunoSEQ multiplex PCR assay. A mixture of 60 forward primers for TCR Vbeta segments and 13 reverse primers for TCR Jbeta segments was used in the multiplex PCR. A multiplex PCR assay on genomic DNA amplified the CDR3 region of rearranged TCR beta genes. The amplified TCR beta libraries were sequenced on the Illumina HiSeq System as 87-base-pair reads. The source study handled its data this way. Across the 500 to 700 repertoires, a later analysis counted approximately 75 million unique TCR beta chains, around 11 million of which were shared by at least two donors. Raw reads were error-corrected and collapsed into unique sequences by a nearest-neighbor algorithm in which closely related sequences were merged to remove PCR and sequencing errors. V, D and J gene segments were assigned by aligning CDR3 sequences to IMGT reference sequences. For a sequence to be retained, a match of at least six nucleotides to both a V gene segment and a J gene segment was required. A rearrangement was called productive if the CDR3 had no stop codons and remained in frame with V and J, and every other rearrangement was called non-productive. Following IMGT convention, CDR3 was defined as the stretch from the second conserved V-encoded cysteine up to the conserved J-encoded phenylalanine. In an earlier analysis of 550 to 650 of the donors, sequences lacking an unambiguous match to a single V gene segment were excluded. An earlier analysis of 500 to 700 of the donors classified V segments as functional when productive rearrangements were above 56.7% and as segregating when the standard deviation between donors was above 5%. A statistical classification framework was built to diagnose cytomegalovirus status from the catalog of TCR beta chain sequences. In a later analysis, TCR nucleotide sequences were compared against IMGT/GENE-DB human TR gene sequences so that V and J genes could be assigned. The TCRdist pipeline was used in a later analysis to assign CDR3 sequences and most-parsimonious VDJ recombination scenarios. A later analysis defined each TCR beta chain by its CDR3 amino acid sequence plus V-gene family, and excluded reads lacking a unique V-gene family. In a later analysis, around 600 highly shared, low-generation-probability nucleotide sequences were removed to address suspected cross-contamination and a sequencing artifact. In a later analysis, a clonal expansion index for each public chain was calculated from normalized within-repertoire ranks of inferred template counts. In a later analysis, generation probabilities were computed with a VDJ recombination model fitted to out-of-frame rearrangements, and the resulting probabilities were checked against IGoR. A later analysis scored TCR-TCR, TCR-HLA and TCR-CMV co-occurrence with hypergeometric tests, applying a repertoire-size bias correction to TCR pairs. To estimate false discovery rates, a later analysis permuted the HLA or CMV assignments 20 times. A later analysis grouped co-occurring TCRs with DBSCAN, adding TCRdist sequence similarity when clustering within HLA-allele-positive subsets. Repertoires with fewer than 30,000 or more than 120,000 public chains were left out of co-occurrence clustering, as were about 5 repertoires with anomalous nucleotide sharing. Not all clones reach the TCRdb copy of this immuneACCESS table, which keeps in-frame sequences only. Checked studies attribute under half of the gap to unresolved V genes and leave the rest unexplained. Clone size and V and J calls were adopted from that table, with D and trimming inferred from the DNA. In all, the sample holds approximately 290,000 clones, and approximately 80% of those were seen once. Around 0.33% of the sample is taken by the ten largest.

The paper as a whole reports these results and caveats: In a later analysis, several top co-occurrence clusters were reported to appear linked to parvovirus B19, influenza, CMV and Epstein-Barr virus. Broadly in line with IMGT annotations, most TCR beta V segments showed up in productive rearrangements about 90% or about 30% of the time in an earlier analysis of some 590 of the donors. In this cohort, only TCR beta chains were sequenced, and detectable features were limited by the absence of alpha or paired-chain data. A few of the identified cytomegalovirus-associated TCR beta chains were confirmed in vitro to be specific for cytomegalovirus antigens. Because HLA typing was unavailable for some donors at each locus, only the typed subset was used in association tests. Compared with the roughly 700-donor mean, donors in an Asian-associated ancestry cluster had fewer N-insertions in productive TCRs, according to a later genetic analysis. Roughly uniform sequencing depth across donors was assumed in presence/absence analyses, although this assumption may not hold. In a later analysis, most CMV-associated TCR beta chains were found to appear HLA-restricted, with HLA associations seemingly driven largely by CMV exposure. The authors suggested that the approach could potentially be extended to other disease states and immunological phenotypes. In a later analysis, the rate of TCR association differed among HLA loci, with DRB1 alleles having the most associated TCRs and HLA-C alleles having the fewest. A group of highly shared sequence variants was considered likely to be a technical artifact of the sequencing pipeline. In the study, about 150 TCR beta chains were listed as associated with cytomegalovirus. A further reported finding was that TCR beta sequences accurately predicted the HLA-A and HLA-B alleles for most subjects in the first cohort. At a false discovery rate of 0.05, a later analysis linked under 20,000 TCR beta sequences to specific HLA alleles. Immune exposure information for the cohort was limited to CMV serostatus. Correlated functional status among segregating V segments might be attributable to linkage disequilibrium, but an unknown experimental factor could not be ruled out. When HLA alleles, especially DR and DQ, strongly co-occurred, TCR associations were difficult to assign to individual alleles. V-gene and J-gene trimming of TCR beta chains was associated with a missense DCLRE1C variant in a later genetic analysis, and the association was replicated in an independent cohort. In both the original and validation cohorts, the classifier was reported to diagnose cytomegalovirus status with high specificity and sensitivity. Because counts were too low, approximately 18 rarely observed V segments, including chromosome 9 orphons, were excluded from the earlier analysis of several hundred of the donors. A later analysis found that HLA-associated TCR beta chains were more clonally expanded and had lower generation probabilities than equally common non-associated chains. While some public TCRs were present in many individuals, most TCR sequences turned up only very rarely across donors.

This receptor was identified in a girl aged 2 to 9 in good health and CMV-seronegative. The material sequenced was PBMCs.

CDR3 loop: CASSPSRTPGDYEQYF. The bases read TGTGCCAGCTCACCAAGTAGGACACCTGGGGACTACGAGCAGTACTTC. The V and J segments used are TRBV18 and TRBJ2-7; TRBD1 is perhaps the D gene, given 5 matching bases. Taken from cysteine to phenylalanine, the CDR3 has 16 residues. The entry retains the CDR3 DNA only, 48 bases that are in frame from base 1. Sequences KGHSH (CDR1) and LQKENI (CDR2) are obtained from the germline V gene. The junction carries 17 bases between V and J, which are trimmed by 2 bases and 3 bases respectively.